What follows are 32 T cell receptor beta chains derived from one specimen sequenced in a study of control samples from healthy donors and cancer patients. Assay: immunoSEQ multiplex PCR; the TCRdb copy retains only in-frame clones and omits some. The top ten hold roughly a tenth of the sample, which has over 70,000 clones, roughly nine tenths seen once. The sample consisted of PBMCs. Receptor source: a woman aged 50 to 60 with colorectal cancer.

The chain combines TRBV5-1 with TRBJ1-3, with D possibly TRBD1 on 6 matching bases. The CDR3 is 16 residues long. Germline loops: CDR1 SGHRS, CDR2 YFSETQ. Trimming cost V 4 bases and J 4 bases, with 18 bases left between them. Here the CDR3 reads CASSAVTGLQGNTIYF. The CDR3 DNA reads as TGCGCCAGCAGCGCCGTTACAGGGCTCCAAGGAAACACCATATATTTT.

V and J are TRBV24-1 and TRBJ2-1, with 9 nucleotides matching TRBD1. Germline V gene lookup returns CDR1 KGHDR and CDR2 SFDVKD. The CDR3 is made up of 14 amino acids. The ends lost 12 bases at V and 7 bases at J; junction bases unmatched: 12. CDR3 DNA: TGTGCCGCGGGACAACAGGGGGCGAGGAATGAGCAGTTCTTC. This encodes CAAGQQGARNEQFF.

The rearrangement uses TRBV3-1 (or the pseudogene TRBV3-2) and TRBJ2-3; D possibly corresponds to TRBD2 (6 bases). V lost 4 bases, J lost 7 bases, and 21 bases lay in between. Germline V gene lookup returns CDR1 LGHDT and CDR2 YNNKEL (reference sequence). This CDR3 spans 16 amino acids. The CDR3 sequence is CASSPPGASEVNTQYF. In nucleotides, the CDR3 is TGTGCCAGCAGCCCCCCTGGGGCTAGCGAAGTAAATACGCAGTATTTT.

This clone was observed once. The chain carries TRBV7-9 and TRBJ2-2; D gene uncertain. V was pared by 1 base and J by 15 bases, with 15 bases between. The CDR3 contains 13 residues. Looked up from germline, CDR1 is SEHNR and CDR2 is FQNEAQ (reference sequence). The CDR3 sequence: CASSLVLRPQMFF. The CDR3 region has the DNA TGTGCCAGCAGCTTAGTTCTGAGACCTCAAATGTTTTTT.

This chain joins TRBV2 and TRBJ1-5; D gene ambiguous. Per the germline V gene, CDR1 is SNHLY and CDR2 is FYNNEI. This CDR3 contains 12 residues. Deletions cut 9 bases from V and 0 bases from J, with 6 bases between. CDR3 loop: CASHNSNQPQHF. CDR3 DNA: TGTGCCAGTCACAATAGCAATCAGCCCCAGCATTTT. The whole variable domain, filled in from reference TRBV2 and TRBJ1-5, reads EPEVTQTPSHQVTQMGQEVILRCVPISNHLYFYWYRQILGQKVEFLVSFYNNEISEKSEIFDDQFSVERPDGSNFTLKIRSTKLEDSAMYFCASHNSNQPQHFGDGTRLSIL.

The CDR3 nucleotides are TGCGCCAGCAGCTTGCTGGGCGGGGTACTAAATGAGCAGTTCTTC. It encodes CASSLLGGVLNEQFF. The gene calls are TRBV5-1 and TRBJ2-1; possibly TRBD2 for D (6 bases). V lost 1 base to trimming and J lost 7 bases, with 15 bases between them. CDR1 is SGHRS, CDR2 YFSETQ, per germline. The CDR3 contains 15 residues.

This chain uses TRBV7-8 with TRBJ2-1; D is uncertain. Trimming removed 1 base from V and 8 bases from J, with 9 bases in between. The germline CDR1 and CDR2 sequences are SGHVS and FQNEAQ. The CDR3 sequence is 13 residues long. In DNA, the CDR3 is TGTGCCAGCAGCTTAGGGGGTAGCTATGAGCAGTTCTTC. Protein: CASSLGGSYEQFF.

The CDR3 spells CASSLDWTGGLFTEAFF. The CDR3 coding sequence is TGTGCCAGCAGCTTAGACTGGACAGGGGGATTGTTCACTGAAGCTTTCTTT. The chain is built from TRBV7-9 and TRBJ1-1; 10 positions agree with TRBD1. With V trimmed by 1 base and J by 4 bases, 9 bases remained unmatched. CDR1 SEHNR and CDR2 FQNEAQ come from the germline V gene (reference sequence). CDR3 size: 17 residues.

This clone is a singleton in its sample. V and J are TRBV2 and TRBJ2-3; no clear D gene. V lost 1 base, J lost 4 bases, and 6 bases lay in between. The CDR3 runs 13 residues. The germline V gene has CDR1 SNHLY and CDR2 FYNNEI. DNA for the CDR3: TGTGCCAGCAGTGAAGGAGTCCCAGATACGCAGTATTTT. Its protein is CASSEGVPDTQYF.

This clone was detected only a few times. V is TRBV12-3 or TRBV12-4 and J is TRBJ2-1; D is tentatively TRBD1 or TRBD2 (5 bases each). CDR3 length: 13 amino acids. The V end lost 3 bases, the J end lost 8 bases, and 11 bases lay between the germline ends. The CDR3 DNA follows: TGTGCCAGCAGTTTGGGGGAAGTAGATGAGCAGTTCTTC. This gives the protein CASSLGEVDEQFF.

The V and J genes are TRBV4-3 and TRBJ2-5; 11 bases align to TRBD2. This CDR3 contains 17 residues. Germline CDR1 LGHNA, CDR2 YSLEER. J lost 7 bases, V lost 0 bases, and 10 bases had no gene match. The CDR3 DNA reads TGCGCCAGCAGCCAAGATATGGGTCGGCTAGCGGGGGGGACCCAGTACTTC. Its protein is CASSQDMGRLAGGTQYF.

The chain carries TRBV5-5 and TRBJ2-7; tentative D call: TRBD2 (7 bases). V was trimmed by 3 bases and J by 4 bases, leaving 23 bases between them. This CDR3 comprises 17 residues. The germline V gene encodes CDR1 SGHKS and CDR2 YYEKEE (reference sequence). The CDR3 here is CASSSLEVGGGIYEQYV. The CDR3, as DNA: TGTGCCAGCAGCTCCCTTGAGGTTGGGGGGGGCATTTACGAGCAGTACGTC.

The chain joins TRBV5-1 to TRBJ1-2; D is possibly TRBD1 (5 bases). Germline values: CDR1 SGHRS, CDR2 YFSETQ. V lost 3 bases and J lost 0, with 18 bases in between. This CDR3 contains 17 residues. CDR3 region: CASSYRDAGTANYGYTF. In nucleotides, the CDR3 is TGCGCCAGCAGCTACCGGGACGCAGGAACCGCTAACTATGGCTACACCTTC.

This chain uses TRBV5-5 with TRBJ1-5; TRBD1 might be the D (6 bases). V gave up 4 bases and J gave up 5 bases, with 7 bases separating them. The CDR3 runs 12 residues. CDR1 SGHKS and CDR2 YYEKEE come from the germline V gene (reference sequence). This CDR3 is CASSEGDQPQHF. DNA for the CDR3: TGTGCCAGCAGCGAGGGGGATCAGCCCCAGCATTTT.

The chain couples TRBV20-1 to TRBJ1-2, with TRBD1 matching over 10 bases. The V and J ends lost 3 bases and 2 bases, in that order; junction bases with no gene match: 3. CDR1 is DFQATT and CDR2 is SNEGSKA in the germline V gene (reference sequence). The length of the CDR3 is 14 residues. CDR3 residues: CSASGGQGNYGYTF. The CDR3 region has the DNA TGCAGTGCTAGTGGGGGACAGGGGAACTATGGCTACACCTTC.

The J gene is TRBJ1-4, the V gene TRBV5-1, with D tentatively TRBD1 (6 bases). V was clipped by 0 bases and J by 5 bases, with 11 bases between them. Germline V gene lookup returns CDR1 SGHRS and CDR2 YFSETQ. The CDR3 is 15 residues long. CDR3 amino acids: CASSLGTGLNEKLFF. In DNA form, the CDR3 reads TGCGCCAGCAGCTTGGGAACAGGGCTCAATGAAAAACTGTTTTTT.

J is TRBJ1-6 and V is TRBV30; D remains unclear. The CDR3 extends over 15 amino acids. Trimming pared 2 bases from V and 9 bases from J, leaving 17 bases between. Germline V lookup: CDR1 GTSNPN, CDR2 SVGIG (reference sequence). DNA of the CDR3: TGTGCCTGGAGTTTATTAGGGCTGGGAGGTTCACCCCTCCACTTT. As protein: CAWSLLGLGGSPLHF.

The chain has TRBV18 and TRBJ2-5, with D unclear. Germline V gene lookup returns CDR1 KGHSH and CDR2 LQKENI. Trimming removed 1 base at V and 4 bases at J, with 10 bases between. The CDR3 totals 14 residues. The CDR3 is CASSPRSDPETQYF. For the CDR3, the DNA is TGTGCCAGCTCACCACGATCCGACCCAGAGACCCAGTACTTC. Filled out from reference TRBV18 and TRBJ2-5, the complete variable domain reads NAGVMQNPRHLVRRRGQEARLRCSPMKGHSHVYWYRQLPEEGLKFMVYLQKENIIDESGMPKERFSAEFPKEGPSILRIQQVVRGDSAAYFCASSPRSDPETQYFGPGTRLLVL.

The CDR3, as DNA: TGTGCCAGCAGCCCCGGAGGGATGGGGGGAAACACCATATATTTT. This sequence encodes CASSPGGMGGNTIYF. V is TRBV9 and J is TRBJ1-3; D is ambiguous. V was cut by 4 bases and J by 4 bases, with 15 bases left in between. Germline assignment: CDR1 SGDLS and CDR2 YYNGEE. CDR3 length: 15 residues.

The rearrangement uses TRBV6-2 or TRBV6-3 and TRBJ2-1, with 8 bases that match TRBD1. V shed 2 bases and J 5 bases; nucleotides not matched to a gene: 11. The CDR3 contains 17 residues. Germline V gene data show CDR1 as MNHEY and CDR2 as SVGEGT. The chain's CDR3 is CASSYKRGQVDNNEQFF. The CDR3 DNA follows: TGTGCCAGCAGTTACAAAAGGGGACAGGTCGATAACAATGAGCAGTTCTTC.

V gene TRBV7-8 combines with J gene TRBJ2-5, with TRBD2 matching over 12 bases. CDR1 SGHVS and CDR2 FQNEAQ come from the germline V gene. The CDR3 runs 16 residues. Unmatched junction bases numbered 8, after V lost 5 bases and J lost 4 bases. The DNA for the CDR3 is TGTGCCAGCAGCACGACTAGCGGGGGTTTGCTAGAGACCCAGTACTTC. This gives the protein CASSTTSGGLLETQYF.

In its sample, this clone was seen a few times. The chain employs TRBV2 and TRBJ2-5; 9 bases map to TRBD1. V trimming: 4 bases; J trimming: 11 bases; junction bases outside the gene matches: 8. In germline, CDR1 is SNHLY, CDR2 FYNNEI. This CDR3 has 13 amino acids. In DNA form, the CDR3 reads TGTGCCAGCAGTGCCGGGACAGGGAGTGTTCAGTACTTC. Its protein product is CASSAGTGSVQYF.

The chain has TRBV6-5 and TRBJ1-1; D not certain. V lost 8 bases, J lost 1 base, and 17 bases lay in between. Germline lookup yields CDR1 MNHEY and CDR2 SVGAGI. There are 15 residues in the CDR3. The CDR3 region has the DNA TGTGCCAGCGGATCGTTTAACCTGGGGAACACTGAAGCTTTCTTT. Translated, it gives CASGSFNLGNTEAFF.

This chain's CDR3 is CASSQSGARRETQYF. CDR3 DNA: TGTGCCAGCAGCCAGTCGGGGGCACGACGAGAGACCCAGTACTTC. The V call is TRBV3-1 (or the pseudogene TRBV3-2), the J call TRBJ2-5, with D perhaps being TRBD1 or TRBD2 (6 bases each). The CDR3 is made up of 15 amino acids. V gave up 3 bases and J gave up 4 bases, with 15 bases separating them. The germline gives CDR1 LGHDT, CDR2 YNNKEL (reference sequence).

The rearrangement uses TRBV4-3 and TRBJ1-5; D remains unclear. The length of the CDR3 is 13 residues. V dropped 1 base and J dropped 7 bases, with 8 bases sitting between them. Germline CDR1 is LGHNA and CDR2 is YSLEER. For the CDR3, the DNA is TGCGCCAGCAGCCAAGGGCACGGGCAGCCCCAGCATTTT. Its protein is CASSQGHGQPQHF.

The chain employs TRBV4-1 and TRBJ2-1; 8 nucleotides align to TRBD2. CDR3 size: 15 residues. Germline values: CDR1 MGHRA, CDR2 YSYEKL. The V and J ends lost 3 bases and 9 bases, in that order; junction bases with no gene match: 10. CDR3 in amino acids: CASSHPAGDLGEQFF. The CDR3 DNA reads TGCGCCAGCAGCCACCCAGCGGGGGACCTTGGTGAGCAGTTCTTC.

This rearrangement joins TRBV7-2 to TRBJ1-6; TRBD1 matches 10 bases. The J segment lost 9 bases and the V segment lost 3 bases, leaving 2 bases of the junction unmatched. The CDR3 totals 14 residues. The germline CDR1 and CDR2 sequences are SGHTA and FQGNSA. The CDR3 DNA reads TGTGCCAGCAGCTTGGGACAGGGGAGTTCACCCCTCCACTTT. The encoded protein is CASSLGQGSSPLHF.

Here the CDR3 reads CASSQEAGSAGGQPQYF. The CDR3 DNA sequence: TGCGCCAGCAGCCAAGAAGCAGGGTCAGCGGGGGGGCAGCCCCAGTACTTC. The chain combines TRBV4-3 with TRBJ2-5; 10 bases map to TRBD2. This CDR3 is 17 amino acids long. V shed 0 bases, J shed 9 bases, and the junction held 13 bases outside the gene matches. Germline V CDR1 and CDR2: LGHNA, YSLEER.

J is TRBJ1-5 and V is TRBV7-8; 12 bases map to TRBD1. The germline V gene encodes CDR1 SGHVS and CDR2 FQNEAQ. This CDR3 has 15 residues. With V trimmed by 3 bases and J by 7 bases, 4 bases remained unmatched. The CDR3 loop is CASSLGTGGGQPQHF. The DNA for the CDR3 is TGTGCCAGCAGCTTGGGGACAGGGGGCGGCCAGCCCCAGCATTTT.

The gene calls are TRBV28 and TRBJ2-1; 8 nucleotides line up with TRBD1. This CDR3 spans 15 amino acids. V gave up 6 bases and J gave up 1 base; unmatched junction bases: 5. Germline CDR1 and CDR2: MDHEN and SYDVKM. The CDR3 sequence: CASSPRQGSYNEQFF. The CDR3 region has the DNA TGTGCCAGCAGCCCAAGACAGGGGTCCTACAATGAGCAGTTCTTC.

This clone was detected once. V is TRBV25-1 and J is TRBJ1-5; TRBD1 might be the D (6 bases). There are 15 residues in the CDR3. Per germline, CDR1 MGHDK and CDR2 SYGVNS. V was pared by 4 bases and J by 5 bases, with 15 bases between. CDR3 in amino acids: CASSGAGHSDQPQHF. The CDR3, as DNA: TGTGCCAGCAGTGGGGCGGGACACTCAGATCAGCCCCAGCATTTT.

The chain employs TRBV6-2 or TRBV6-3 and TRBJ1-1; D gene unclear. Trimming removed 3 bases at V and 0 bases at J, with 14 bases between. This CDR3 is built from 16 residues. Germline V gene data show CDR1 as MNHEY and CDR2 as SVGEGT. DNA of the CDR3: TGTGCCAGCAGTTATACGAGCGGCCTTATGAACACTGAAGCTTTCTTT. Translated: CASSYTSGLMNTEAFF.